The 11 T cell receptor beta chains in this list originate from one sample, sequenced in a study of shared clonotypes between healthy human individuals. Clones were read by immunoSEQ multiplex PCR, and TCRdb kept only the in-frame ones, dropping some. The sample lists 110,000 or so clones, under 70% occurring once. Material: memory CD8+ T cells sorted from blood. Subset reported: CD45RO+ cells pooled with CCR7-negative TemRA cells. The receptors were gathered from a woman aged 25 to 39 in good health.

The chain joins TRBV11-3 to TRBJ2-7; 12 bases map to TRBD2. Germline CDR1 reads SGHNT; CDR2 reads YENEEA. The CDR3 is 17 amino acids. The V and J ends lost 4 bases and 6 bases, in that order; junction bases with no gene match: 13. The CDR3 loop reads CASSWGASGRAFGEQYF. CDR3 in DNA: TGTGCCAGCAGCTGGGGGGCTAGCGGGAGGGCCTTTGGCGAGCAGTACTTC. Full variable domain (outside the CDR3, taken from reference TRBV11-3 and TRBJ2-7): EAGVVQSPRYKIIEKKQPVAFWCNPISGHNTLYWYLQNLGQGPELLIRYENEEAVDDSQLPKDRFSAERLKGVDSTLKIQPAELGDSAVYLCASSWGASGRAFGEQYFGPGTRLTVT.

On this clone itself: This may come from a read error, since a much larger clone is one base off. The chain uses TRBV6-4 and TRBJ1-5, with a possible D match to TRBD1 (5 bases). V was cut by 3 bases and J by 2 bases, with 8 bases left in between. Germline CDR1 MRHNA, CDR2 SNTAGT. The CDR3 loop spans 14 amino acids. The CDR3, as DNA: TGTGCCAGCAGTGAAGGAGGGGGCAATCAGCCCCAGCATTTT. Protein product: CASSEGGGNQPQHF.

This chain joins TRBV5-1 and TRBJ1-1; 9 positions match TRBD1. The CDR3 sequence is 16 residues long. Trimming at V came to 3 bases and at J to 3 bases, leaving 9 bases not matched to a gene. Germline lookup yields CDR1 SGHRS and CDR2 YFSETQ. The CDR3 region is CASSSGQGILDTEAFF. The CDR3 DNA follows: TGCGCCAGCAGCTCGGGACAGGGAATTTTGGACACTGAAGCTTTCTTT.

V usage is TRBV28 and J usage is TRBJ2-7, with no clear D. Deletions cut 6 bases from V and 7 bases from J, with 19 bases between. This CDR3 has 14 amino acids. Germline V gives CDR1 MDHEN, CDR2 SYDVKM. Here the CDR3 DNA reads TGTGCCAGCAGGTATATAAGGGTGGGTGCGGAGCAGTACTTC. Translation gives CASRYIRVGAEQYF. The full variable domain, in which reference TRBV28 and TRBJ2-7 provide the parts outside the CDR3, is DVKVTQSSRYLVKRTGEKVFLECVQDMDHENMFWYRQDPGLGLRLIYFSYDVKMKEKGDIPEGYSVSREKKERFSLILESASTNQTSMYLCASRYIRVGAEQYFGPGTRLTVT.

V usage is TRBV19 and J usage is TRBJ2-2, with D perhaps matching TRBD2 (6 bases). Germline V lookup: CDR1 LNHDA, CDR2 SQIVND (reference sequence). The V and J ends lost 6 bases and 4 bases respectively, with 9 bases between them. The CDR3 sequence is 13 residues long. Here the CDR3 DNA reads TGTGCCAGTAGCGGGAGAATCACCGGGGAGCTGTTTTTT. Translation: CASSGRITGELFF. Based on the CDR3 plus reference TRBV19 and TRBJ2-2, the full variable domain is DGGITQSPKYLFRKEGQNVTLSCEQNLNHDAMYWYRQDPGQGLRLIYYSQIVNDFQKGDIAEGYSVSREKKESFPLTVTSAQKNPTAFYLCASSGRITGELFFGEGSRLTVL.

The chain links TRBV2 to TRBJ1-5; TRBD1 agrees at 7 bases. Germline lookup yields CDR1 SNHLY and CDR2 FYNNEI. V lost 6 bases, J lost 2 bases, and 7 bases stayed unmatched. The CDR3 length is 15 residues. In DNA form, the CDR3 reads TGTGCCAGCAGCTCGACAGGGTCAGGCAATCAGCCCCAGCATTTT. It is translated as CASSSTGSGNQPQHF. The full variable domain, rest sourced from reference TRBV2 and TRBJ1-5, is EPEVTQTPSHQVTQMGQEVILRCVPISNHLYFYWYRQILGQKVEFLVSFYNNEISEKSEIFDDQFSVERPDGSNFTLKIRSTKLEDSAMYFCASSSTGSGNQPQHFGDGTRLSIL.

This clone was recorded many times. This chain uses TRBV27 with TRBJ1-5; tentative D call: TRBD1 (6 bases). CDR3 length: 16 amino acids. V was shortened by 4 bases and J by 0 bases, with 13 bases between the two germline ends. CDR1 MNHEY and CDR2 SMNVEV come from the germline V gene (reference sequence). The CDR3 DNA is TGTGCCAGCAGTTCATACAGGGAACTTAGCAATCAGCCCCAGCATTTT. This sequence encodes CASSSYRELSNQPQHF.

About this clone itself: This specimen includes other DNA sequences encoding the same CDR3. The CDR3 coding sequence is TGCAGCGTGGGAGGCGGGGAGCACTACGAGCAGTACTTC. Its protein product is CSVGGGEHYEQYF. The rearrangement uses TRBV29-1 and TRBJ2-7; tentative D call: TRBD2 (6 bases). The CDR3 runs to 13 residues. Germline CDR1 SQVTM, CDR2 ANQGSEA. The germline V and J ends were trimmed by 6 bases and 3 bases, with 15 bases remaining between them.

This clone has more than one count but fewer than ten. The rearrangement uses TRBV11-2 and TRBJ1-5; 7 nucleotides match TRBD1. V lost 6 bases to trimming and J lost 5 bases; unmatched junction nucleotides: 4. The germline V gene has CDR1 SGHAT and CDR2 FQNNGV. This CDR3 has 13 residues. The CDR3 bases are TGTGCCAGCAGTTGGGACAGTCATCAGCCCCAGCATTTT. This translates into CASSWDSHQPQHF.

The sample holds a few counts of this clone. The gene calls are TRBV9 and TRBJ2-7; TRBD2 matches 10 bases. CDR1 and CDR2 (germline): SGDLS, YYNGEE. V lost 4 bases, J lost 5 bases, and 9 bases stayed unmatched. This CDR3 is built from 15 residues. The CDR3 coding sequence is TGTGCCAGCAGCATCCTGGGGCTAGCGGGAGACGAGCAGTACTTC. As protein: CASSILGLAGDEQYF.

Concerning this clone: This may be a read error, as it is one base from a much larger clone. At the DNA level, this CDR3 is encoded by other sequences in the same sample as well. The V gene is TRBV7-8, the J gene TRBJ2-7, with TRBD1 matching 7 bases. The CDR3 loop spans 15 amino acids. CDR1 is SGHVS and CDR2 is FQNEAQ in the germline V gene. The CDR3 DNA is TGTGCCAGCAGCTTACCCGGGACAGAGACCTATGAGCAGTACTTC. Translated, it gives CASSLPGTETYEQYF. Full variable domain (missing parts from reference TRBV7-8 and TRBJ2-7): GAGVSQSPRYKVAKRGQDVALRCDPISGHVSLFWYQQALGQGPEFLTYFQNEAQLDKSGLPSDRFFAERPEGSVSTLKIQRTQQEDSAVYLCASSLPGTETYEQYFGPGTRLTVT.